This T cell receptor (beta chain) came from a study of blood T cells in healthy people across ages. Study results and caveats: Strong correlation existed between TCR beta diversity and naive T cell percentage. Naive CD4+ cells and diversity were both higher in long-lived donors than in aged donors. Reliance upon unsorted PBMCs precluded definitive naive versus antigen-experienced comparison. Per-million-T-cell TCR beta diversity fell roughly linearly with age.

A second roughly 6 to 12 cycle PCR used barcoded and J-beta primers. TCRdb re-called the 5' RACE reads with MiXCR, one entry per CDR3 protein. This sample carries approximately 810,000 distinct CDR3 sequences, 29% of them seen once, and the ten largest clones take approximately 15%. On this clonotype itself: No antigen is known for it. Possible read error: a much larger clone is one base away.

Germline CDR1 and CDR2: SGDLS and YYNGEE. Trimming cost V 1 base and J 0 bases, with 3 bases left between them. The CDR3 runs to 13 residues. Specimen: blood. The TCR was taken from a woman over 75 in good health. The rearrangement joins TRBV9 to TRBJ2-3; D unresolved. The CDR3 coding sequence is TGTGCCAGCAGCGTAAAGAGCACAGATACGCAGTATTTT. It is translated as CASSVKSTDTQYF.